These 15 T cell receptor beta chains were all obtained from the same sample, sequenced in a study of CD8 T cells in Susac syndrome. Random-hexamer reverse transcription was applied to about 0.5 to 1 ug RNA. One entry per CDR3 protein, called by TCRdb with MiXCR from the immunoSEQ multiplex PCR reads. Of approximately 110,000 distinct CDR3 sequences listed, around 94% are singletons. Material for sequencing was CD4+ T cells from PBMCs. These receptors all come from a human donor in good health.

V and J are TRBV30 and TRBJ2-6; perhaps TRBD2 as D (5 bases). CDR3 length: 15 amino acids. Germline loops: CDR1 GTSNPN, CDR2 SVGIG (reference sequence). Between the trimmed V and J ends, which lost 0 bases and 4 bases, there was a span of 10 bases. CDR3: CAWSVIGKGANVLTF. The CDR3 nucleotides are TGTGCCTGGAGTGTAATCGGGAAAGGGGCCAACGTCCTGACTTTC.

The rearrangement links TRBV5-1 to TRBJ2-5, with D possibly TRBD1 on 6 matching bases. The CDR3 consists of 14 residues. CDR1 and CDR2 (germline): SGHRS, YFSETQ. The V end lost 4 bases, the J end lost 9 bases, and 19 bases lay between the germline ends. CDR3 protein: CASSPQGSGQSQYF. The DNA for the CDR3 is TGCGCCAGCAGCCCCCAGGGGTCCGGACAGTCCCAGTACTTC.

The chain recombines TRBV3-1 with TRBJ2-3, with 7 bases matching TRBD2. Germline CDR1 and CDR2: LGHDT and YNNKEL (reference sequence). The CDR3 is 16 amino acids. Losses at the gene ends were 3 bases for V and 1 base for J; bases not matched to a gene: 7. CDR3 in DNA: TGTGCCAGCAGCCAGAGCTTCGCGGGGGGCACAGATACGCAGTATTTT. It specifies CASSQSFAGGTDTQYF.

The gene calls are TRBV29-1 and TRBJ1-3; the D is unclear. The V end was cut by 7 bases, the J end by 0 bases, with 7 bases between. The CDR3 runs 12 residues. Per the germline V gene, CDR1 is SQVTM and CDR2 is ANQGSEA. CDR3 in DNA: TGCAGCGGTTGGGTCTCTGGAAACACCATATATTTT. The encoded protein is CSGWVSGNTIYF.

CDR3 loop: CASSQNQKSLYEQYF. CDR3 DNA: TGCGCCAGCAGCCAGAACCAGAAGTCTCTCTACGAGCAGTACTTC. V is TRBV4-1 and J is TRBJ2-7; D gene uncertain. The CDR3 consists of 15 residues. V dropped 3 bases and J dropped 3 bases, with 15 bases sitting between them. Germline-derived CDR1 and CDR2 are MGHRA and YSYEKL.

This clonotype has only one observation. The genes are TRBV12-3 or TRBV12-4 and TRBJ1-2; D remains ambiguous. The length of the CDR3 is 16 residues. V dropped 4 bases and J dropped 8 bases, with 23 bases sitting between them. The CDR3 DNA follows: TGTGCCAGCAGTTCCGAGGGTATAAGGGTAAGATCCGGCTACACCTTC. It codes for CASSSEGIRVRSGYTF.

The CDR3 region is CASSYSGTSGEQFF. For the CDR3, the DNA is TGTGCCAGCAGTTACTCAGGGACTAGTGGTGAGCAGTTCTTC. This chain links TRBV6-6 with TRBJ2-1; 8 bases line up with TRBD2. V shed 0 bases and J 9 bases; nucleotides not matched to a gene: 4. The CDR3 is made up of 14 amino acids. In germline, CDR1 is MNHNY, CDR2 SVGAGI (reference sequence).

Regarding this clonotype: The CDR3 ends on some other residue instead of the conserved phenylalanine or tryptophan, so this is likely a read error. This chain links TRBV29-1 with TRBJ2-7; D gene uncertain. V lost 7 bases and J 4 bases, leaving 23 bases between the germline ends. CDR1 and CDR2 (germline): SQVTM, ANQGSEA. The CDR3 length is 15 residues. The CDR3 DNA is TGCAGCGCTCTTTCCGGGCCCCAAATGGGATACGAGCAGTACCTC. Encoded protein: CSALSGPQMGYEQYL.

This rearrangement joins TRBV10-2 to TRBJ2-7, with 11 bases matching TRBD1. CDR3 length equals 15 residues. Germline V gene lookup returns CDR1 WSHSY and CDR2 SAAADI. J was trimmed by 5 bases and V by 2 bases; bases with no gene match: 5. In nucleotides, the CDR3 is TGCGCCAGCAGTGAGGGACAGGGGGCATCCCACGAGCAGTACTTC. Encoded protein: CASSEGQGASHEQYF.

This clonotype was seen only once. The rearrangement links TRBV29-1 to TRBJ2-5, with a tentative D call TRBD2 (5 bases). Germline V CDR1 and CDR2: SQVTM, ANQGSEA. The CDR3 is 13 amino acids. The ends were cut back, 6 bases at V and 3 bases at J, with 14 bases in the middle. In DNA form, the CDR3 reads TGCAGCGTACTAACGGGGATTGAAGAGACCCAGTACTTC. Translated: CSVLTGIEETQYF.

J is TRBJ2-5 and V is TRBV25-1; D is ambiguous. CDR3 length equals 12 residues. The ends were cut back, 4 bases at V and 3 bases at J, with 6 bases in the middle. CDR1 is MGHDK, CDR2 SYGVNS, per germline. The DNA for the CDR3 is TGTGCCAGCAGTGTTCGCAAAGAGACCCAGTACTTC. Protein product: CASSVRKETQYF.

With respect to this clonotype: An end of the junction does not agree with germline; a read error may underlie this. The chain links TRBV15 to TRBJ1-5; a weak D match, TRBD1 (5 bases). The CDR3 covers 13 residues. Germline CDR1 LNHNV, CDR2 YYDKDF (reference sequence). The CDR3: CATSRVYNQPQHF. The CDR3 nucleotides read TGTGCCACCTCCAGGGTCTACAATCAACCCCAGCATTTT.

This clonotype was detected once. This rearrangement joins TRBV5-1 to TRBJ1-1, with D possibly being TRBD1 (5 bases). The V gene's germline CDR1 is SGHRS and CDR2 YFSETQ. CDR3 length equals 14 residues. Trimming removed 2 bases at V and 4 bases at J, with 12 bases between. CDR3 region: CASSLGVLGTEAFF. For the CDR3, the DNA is TGCGCCAGCAGCTTAGGGGTTCTGGGCACTGAAGCTTTCTTT.

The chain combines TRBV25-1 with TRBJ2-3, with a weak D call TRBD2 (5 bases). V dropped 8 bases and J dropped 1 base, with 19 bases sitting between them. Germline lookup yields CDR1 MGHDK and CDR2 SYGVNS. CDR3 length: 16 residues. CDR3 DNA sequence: TGTGCCAGCGGATTCTTTGGTGGGAGCGGCACAGATACGCAGTATTTT. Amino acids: CASGFFGGSGTDTQYF.

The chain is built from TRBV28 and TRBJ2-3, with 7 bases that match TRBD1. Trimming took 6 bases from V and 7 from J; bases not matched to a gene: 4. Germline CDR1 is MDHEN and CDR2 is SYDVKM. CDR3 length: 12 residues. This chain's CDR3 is CASRRQGYTQYF. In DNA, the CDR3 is TGTGCCAGCAGGCGACAGGGATATACGCAGTATTTT.